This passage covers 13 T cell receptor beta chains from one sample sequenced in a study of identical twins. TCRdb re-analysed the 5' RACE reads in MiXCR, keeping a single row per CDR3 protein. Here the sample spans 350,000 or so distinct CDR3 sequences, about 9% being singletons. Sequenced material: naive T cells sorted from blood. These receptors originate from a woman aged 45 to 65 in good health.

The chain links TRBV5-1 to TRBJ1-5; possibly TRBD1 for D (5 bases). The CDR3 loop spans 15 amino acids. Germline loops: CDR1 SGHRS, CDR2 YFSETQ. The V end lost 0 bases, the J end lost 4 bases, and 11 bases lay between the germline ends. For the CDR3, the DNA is TGCGCCAGCAGCTTGGATGGCCAGGGAAATCAGCCCCAGCATTTT. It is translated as CASSLDGQGNQPQHF.

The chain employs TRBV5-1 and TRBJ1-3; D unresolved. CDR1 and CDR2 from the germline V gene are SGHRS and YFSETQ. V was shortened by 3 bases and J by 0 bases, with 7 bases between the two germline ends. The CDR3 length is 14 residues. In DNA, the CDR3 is TGCGCCAGCAGCTCAGATCACTCTGGAAACACCATATATTTT. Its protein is CASSSDHSGNTIYF.

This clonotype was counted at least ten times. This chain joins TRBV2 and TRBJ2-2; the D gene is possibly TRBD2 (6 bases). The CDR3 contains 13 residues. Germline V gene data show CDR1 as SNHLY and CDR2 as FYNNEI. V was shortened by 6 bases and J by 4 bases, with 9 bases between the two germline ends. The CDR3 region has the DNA TGTGCCAGCAGGACTAGTCGCACCGGGGAGCTGTTTTTT. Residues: CASRTSRTGELFF.

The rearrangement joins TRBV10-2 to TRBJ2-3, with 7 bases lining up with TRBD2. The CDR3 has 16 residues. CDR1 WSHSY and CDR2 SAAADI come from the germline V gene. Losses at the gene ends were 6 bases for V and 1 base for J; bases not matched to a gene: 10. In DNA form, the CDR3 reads TGCGCCAGCAGCCAGCGGGCGGCGGGGGGCACAGATACGCAGTATTTT. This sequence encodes CASSQRAAGGTDTQYF.

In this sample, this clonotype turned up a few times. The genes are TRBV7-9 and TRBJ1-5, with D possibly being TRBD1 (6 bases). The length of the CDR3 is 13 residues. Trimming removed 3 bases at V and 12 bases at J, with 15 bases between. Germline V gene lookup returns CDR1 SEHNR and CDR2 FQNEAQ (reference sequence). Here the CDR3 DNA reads TGTGCCAGCAGCTTCGAGGGCCGGGGACACCAGCATTTT. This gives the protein CASSFEGRGHQHF. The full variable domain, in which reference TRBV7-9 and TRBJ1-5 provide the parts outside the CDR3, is DTGVSQNPRHKITKRGQNVTFRCDPISEHNRLYWYRQTLGQGPEFLTYFQNEAQLEKSRLLSDRFSAERPKGSFSTLEIQRTEQGDSAMYLCASSFEGRGHQHFGDGTRLSIL.

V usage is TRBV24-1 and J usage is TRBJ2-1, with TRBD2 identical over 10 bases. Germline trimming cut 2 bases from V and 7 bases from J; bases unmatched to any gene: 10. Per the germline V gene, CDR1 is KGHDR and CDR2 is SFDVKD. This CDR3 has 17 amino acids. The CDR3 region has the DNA TGTGCCACCAGTGATTGGCTAGCGGGAGTGGGAGGGAATGAGCAGTTCTTC. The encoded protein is CATSDWLAGVGGNEQFF.

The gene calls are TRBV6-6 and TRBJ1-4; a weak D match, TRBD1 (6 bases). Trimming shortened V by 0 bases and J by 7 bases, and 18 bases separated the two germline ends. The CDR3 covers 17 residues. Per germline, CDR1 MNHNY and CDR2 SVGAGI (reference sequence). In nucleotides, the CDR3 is TGTGCCAGCAGTTACTCCATTGCCCAGGGGCCGGGTGAAAAACTGTTTTTT. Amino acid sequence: CASSYSIAQGPGEKLFF.

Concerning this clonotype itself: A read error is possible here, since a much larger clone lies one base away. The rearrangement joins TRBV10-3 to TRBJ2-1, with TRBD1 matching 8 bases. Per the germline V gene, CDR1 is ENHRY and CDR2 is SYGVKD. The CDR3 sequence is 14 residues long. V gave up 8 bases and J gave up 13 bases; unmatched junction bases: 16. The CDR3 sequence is CAIGPGQASGDQFF. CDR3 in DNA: TGTGCCATCGGCCCGGGACAGGCCTCGGGTGACCAGTTCTTC.

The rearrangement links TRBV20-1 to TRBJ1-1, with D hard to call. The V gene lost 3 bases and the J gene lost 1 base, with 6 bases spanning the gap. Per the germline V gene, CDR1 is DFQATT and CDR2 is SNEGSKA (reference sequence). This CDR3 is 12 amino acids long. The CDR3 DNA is TGCAGTGCTAGTGATAGGAACACTGAAGCTTTCTTT. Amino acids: CSASDRNTEAFF.

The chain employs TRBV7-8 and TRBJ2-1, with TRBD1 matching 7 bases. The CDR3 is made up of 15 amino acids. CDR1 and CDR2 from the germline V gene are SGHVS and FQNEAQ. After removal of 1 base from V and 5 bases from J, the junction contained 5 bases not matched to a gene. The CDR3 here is CASSLVRGPNNEQFF. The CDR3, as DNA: TGTGCCAGCAGCTTAGTAAGGGGGCCAAACAATGAGCAGTTCTTC.

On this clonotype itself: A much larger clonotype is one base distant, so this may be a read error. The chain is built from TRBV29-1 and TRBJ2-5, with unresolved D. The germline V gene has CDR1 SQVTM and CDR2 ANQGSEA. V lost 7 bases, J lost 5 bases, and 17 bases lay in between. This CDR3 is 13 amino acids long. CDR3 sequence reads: CSAQEWLSETQYF. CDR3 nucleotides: TGCAGCGCTCAGGAGTGGCTATCGGAGACCCAGTACTTC.

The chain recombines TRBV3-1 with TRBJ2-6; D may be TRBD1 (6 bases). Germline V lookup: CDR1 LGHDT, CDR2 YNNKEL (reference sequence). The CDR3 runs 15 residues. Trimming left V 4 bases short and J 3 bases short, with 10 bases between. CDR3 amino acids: CASSRDTFGANVLTF. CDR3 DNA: TGTGCCAGCAGCCGGGACACCTTTGGGGCCAACGTCCTGACTTTC.

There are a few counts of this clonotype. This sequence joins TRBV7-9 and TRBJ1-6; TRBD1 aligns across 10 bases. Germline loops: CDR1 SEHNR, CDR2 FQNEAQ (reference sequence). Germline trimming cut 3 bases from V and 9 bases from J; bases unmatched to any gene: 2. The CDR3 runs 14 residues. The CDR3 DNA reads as TGTGCCAGCAGCTTCTGGACAGGGGGTTCACCCCTCCACTTT. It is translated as CASSFWTGGSPLHF.